Sequencing of this TCR beta chain was carried out in a study of T cell responses to AZD1222 COVID-19 vaccine. Germline lookup yields CDR1 MNHNY and CDR2 SVGAGI (reference sequence). The ends lost 4 bases at V and 5 bases at J; junction bases unmatched: 1. CDR3 length: 14 residues. Findings and caveats of the study: The span of vaccine-associated CD4 TCRs extended across spike, with dominance at 160-218 and 743-854. Scientists sampled the repertoires only once the peak T cell response had passed.

Generated by immunoSEQ multiplex PCR, the TCRdb table keeps only in-frame clones and is missing some. The sample has 150,000 to 180,000 clones, 88% seen once. Concerning this clone: Its antigen is undetermined.

This sample comprised peripheral blood, obtained on day 0 of AZD1222 vaccination. This chain uses TRBV6-6 with TRBJ1-5; 11 bases align to TRBD1. The sequence derives from an adult in good health. This CDR3 reads CASSWGQGDQPQHF. In DNA, the CDR3 is TGTGCCAGCAGTTGGGGACAGGGGGATCAGCCCCAGCATTTT.